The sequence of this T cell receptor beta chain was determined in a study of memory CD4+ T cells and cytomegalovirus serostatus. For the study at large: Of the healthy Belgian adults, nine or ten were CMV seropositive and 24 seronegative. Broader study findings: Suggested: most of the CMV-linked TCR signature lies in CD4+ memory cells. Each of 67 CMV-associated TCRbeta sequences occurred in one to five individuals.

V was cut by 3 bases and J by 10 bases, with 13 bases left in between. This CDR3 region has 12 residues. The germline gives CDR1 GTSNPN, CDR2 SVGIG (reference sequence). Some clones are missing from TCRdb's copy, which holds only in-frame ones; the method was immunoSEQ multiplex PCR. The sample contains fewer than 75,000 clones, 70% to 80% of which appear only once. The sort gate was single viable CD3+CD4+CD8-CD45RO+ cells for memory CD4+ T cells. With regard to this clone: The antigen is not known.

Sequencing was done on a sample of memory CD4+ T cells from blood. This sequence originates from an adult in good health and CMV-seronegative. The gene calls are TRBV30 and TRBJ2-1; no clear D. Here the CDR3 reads CAWSLLLDEQFF. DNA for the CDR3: TGTGCCTGGAGCCTCCTTCTAGACGAGCAGTTCTTC. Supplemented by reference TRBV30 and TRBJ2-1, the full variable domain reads SQTIHQWPATLVQPVGSPLSLECTVEGTSNPNLYWYRQAAGRGLQLLFYSVGIGQISSEVPQNLSASRPQDRQFILSSKKLLLSDSGFYLCAWSLLLDEQFFGPGTRLTVL.